Detailed here is one T cell receptor beta chain. Its antigen is not known. The entry originates in a study of T-cell memory formation after mild COVID-19. Whole-study results and caveats: CM and EM subsets held most contracting CD4+ clones; EMRA held CD8+ ones.

Unmatched junction bases numbered 5, after V lost 4 bases and J lost 7 bases. CDR3 size: 13 residues. In germline, CDR1 is LGHDT, CDR2 YNNKEL (reference sequence). TCRdb reprocessed the 5' RACE reads with MiXCR, giving one entry per CDR3 protein. The sample has hundreds of thousands of distinct CDR3 sequences, roughly 23% seen once; the top ten hold roughly an eighth. This chain joins TRBV3-1 and TRBJ2-3; 7 nucleotides line up with TRBD2. This TCR was recovered from an adult woman who had mild COVID-19 (a few samples of this study predate the infection). Cell type and time point are not known. Material for sequencing was PBMCs or a T cell subset sorted from them (not recorded which). The CDR3 DNA reads TGTGCCAGCAGCCGCGGCGGGGGAAATACGCAGTATTTT. Its translation is CASSRGGGNTQYF.